A selection of T cell receptor beta chains follows, all from one sample in a study of siplizumab effects on memory and regulatory T cells. The repertoire was sequenced with immunoSEQ multiplex PCR; TCRdb's copy has only in-frame clones and lacks some. This table has around 110,000 clones, 94% appearing once. The sample taken for sequencing was non-Treg CD4+ T cells sorted from blood. These receptors were collected from a human donor in good health. Both conserved end residues are part of each CDR3.

j_gene: TRBJ1-2
v_gene: TRBV30
CDR3aa: CAWRPNNYGYTF

j_gene: TRBJ2-3
v_gene: TRBV6-5
CDR3aa: CASTPPGATDTQYF

j_gene: TRBJ2-5
v_gene: TRBV19
CDR3aa: CASSTDPDREQETQYF

j_gene: TRBJ1-2
v_gene: TRBV6-6
CDR3aa: CAILSSDRTVYGYTF

j_gene: TRBJ1-2
v_gene: TRBV10-3
CDR3aa: CAISPGTGNYGYTF

j_gene: TRBJ1-5
v_gene: TRBV12-5
CDR3aa: CASGTGEANNQPQHF

j_gene: TRBJ2-5
v_gene: TRBV6-5
CDR3aa: CASRRGASLGAQYF

j_gene: TRBJ1-2
v_gene: TRBV5-4
CDR3aa: CASSLSLQGDYGYTF

j_gene: TRBJ2-3
v_gene: TRBV6-6
CDR3aa: CASSQGDYDTQYF

j_gene: TRBJ2-7
v_gene: TRBV5-5
CDR3aa: CASSLGPLGQGTYSYEQYF

j_gene: TRBJ1-4
v_gene: TRBV2
CDR3aa: CASSRQGWEKLFF

j_gene: TRBJ1-1
v_gene: TRBV6-7
CDR3aa: CASSSLARGLEAFF

j_gene: TRBJ2-7
v_gene: TRBV9
CDR3aa: CASSPWLGTSYEEQYF

j_gene: TRBJ2-6
v_gene: TRBV27
CDR3aa: CASSSGLGQDNVLTF

j_gene: TRBJ2-3
v_gene: TRBV10-2
CDR3aa: CASRLGGADTQYF